This T cell receptor (beta chain) was sequenced during a study of CD8 T cells in ankylosing spondylitis. Study results and limitations: The study identified a TCR beta motif of fewer than 10 highly homologous variants that appeared characteristic of ankylosing spondylitis blood. Previously reported in reactive arthritis synovial fluid and blood were some of the motif variants. Significant enrichment of disease-linked clones was reported in matched ankylosing spondylitis synovial fluid. CD8+ cells made up the disease-linked clones, which were relatively rare in peripheral blood.

Preparation of TCR beta libraries was done by quantitative 5'-RACE with molecular barcodes. TCRdb itself ran the 5' RACE reads through MiXCR, one entry per CDR3 protein. The data hold about 700,000 distinct CDR3 sequences, with around 19% observed a single time. Comment on this clonotype: Its cognate antigen is unknown.

Germline V CDR1 and CDR2: SNHLY, FYNNEI. The CDR3 contains 15 residues. V dropped 0 bases and J dropped 5 bases, with 11 bases sitting between them. The chain carries TRBV2 and TRBJ2-1; tentatively, D is TRBD1 (5 bases). The sequence came from a male donor with ankylosing spondylitis. The sample comprised blood, either unsorted or a sorted T cell fraction (not recorded which). In nucleotides, the CDR3 is TGTGCCAGCAGTGAAGCGCTTCCAGGGAACAATGAGCAGTTCTTC. Amino acids: CASSEALPGNNEQFF.